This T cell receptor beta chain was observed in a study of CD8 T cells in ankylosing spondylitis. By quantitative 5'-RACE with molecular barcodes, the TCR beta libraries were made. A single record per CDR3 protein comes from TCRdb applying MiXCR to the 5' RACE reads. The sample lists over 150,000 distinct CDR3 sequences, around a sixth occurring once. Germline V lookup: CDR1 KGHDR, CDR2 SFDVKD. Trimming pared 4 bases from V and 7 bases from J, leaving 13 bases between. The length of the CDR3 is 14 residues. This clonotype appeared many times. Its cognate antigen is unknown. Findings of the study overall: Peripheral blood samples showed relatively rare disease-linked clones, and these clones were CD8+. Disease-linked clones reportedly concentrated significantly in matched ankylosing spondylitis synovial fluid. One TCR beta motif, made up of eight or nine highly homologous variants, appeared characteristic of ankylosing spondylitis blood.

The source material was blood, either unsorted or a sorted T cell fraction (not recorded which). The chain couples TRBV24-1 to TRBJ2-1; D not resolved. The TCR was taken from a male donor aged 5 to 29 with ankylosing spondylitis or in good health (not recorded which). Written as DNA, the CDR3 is TGTGCCACCAGTGACCCCCGGTCGAGGAATGAGCAGTTCTTC. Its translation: CATSDPRSRNEQFF.